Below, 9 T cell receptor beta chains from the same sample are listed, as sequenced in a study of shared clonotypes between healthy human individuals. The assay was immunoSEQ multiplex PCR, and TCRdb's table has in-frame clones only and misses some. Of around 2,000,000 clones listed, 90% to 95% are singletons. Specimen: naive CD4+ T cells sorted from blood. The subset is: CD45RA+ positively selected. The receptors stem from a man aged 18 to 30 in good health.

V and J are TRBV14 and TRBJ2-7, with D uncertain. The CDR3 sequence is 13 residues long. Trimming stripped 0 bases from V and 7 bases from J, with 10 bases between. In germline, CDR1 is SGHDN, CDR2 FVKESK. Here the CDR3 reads CASSQDRVAEQYF. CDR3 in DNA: TGTGCCAGCAGCCAAGATAGGGTTGCAGAGCAGTACTTC.

CDR3 protein: CAWNGQVQETQYF. The CDR3, as DNA: TGTGCCTGGAATGGCCAGGTCCAAGAGACCCAGTACTTC. The chain is built from TRBV30 and TRBJ2-5, with D hard to call. Germline CDR1 reads GTSNPN; CDR2 reads SVGIG (reference sequence). Trimming took 4 bases from V and 1 from J, leaving 10 bases between them. The CDR3 loop spans 13 amino acids.

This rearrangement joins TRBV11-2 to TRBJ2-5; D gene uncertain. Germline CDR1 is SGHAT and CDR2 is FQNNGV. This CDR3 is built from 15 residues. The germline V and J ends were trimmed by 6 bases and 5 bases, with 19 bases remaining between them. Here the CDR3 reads CASRLIGALGETQYF. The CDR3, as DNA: TGTGCCAGCAGACTTATAGGAGCTTTAGGGGAGACCCAGTACTTC.

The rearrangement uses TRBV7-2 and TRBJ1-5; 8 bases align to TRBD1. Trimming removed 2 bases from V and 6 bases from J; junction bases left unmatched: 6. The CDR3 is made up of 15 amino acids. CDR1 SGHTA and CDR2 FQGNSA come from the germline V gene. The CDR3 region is CASSLRAGGGQPQHF. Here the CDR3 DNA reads TGTGCCAGCAGCTTAAGGGCAGGGGGCGGTCAGCCCCAGCATTTT.

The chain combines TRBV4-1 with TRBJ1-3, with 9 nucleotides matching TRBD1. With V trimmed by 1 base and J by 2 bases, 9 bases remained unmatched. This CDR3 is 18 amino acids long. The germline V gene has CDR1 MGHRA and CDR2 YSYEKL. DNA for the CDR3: TGCGCCAGCAGCCAAGCCGCATCCGGGACAGGGACTGGAAACACCATATATTTT. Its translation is CASSQAASGTGTGNTIYF.

CDR3 nucleotides: TGCGCCAGCAGCTTCATCATCGGGACAGGGGCCCGTGAGCAGTACTTC. This gives the protein CASSFIIGTGAREQYF. The chain combines TRBV5-1 with TRBJ2-7, with TRBD1 matching over 10 bases. The V gene's germline CDR1 is SGHRS and CDR2 YFSETQ. This CDR3 has 16 residues. Trimming removed 2 bases from V and 7 bases from J; junction bases left unmatched: 12. The full variable domain, completed using reference TRBV5-1 and TRBJ2-7, is KAGVTQTPRYLIKTRGQQVTLSCSPISGHRSVSWYQQTPGQGLQFLFEYFSETQRNKGNFPGRFSGRQFSNSRSEMNVSTLELGDSALYLCASSFIIGTGAREQYFGPGTRLTVT.

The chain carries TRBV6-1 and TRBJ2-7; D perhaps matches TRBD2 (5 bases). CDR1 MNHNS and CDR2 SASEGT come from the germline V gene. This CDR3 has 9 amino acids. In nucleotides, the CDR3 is TGTGCCTCTCGCGGACTGCTCCCTGTC. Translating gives CASRGLLPV.

DNA of the CDR3: TGTGCCAGCAGCAAGGAGGTCACCGGGGAGCTGTTTTTT. This codes for CASSKEVTGELFF. The chain links TRBV27 to TRBJ2-2; D is possibly TRBD2 (5 bases). V was pared by 6 bases and J by 4 bases, with 9 bases between. Germline-derived CDR1 and CDR2 are MNHEY and SMNVEV (reference sequence). The CDR3 consists of 13 residues.

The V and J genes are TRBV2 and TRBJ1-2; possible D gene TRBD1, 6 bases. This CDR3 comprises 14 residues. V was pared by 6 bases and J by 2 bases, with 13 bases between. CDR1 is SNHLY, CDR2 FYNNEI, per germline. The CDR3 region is CASRSPGHNYGYTF. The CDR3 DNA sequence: TGTGCCAGCAGAAGCCCGGGACACAACTATGGCTACACCTTC.